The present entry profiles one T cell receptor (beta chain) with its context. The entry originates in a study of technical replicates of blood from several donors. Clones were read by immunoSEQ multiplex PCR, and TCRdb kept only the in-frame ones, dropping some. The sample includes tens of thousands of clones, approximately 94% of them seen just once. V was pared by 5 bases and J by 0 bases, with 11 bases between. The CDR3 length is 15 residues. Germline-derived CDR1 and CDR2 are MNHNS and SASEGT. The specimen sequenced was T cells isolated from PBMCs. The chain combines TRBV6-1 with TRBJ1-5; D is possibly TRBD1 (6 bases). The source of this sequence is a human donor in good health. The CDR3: CASSHTGNSNQPQHF. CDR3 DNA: TGTGCCAGCAGTCACACAGGGAATAGCAATCAGCCCCAGCATTTT.